This is a list of T cell receptor beta chains from one sample in a study of cytomegalovirus exposure and HLA in healthy donors. Method: immunoSEQ multiplex PCR; TCRdb's copy keeps in-frame clones and lacks some. Here the sample spans roughly 220,000 clones, more than 75% being singletons. The material sequenced was PBMCs. These receptors were obtained from a woman aged 40-49 years in good health and CMV-seronegative. Each CDR3 is given with its conserved first and last residue. The D gene is left open where the match is weak. Rows may omit the clone size; those that give it use once, few, many or a size class.

v_gene: TRBV29-1; abundance: .; d_gene: .; j_gene: TRBJ1-1; CDR3nt: TGCAGCGTTGAGTGGGGGCTGGACACTGAAGCTTTCTTT; CDR3aa: CSVEWGLDTEAFF
v_gene: TRBV19; abundance: few; d_gene: TRBD1; j_gene: TRBJ2-7; CDR3nt: TGTGCCAGTAGCACCCGGACAGGGAGATCCTACGAGCAGTACTTC; CDR3aa: CASSTRTGRSYEQYF
v_gene: TRBV28; abundance: .; d_gene: .; j_gene: TRBJ1-3; CDR3nt: TGTGCCACCTCCCCCCCTGGTAGCTCTGGAAACACCATATATTTT; CDR3aa: CATSPPGSSGNTIYF
v_gene: TRBV19; abundance: .; d_gene: TRBD1; j_gene: TRBJ1-2; CDR3nt: TGTGCCAGTAGTGCCCTGGGACAGCTCTGGGATGGCTACACCTTC; CDR3aa: CASSALGQLWDGYTF
v_gene: TRBV7-9; abundance: .; d_gene: .; j_gene: TRBJ2-7; CDR3nt: TGTGCCAGCAGCTCCCCCGGTGGTTCTGAGCAGTACTTC; CDR3aa: CASSSPGGSEQYF
v_gene: TRBV7-9; abundance: .; d_gene: .; j_gene: TRBJ1-1; CDR3nt: TGTTCCAGCAGCCCGAGGGAGTTAAAGGCTTTCTTT; CDR3aa: CSSSPRELKAFF
v_gene: TRBV5-1; abundance: .; d_gene: .; j_gene: TRBJ2-3; CDR3nt: TGCGCCAGCAGCCTGTCCCGTGCAGATACGCAGTATTTT; CDR3aa: CASSLSRADTQYF
v_gene: TRBV10-3; abundance: .; d_gene: TRBD2; j_gene: TRBJ2-2; CDR3nt: TGTGCCATCAGTGACCCCGGGAGGGGATGGACCGGGGAGCTGTTTTTT; CDR3aa: CAISDPGRGWTGELFF
v_gene: TRBV19; abundance: .; d_gene: .; j_gene: TRBJ1-2; CDR3nt: TGTGCCAGTAGTAGTACAGGGACTAACTATGGCTACACCTTC; CDR3aa: CASSSTGTNYGYTF
v_gene: TRBV18; abundance: .; d_gene: .; j_gene: TRBJ1-2; CDR3nt: TGTGCCAGCTCACCATATGCGGATAATGGCTACACCTTC; CDR3aa: CASSPYADNGYTF
v_gene: TRBV6-5; abundance: once; d_gene: TRBD2; j_gene: TRBJ2-1; CDR3nt: TGTGCCAGCAGTTACTCGAGCGGGAGTGCCAATGAGCAGTTCTTC; CDR3aa: CASSYSSGSANEQFF
v_gene: TRBV2; abundance: .; d_gene: .; j_gene: TRBJ2-1; CDR3nt: TGTGCCAGCGAGGGACTGGCCTACAATGAGCAGTTCTTC; CDR3aa: CASEGLAYNEQFF
v_gene: TRBV10-3; abundance: once; d_gene: .; j_gene: TRBJ1-1; CDR3nt: TGTGCCATCAGTTCTGGGACAACGAACACTGAAGCTTTCTTT; CDR3aa: CAISSGTTNTEAFF
v_gene: TRBV27; abundance: .; d_gene: TRBD1; j_gene: TRBJ1-2; CDR3nt: TGTGCCAGCAGTTCCGGGACAGGGAAGTATGGCTACACCTTC; CDR3aa: CASSSGTGKYGYTF
v_gene: TRBV2; abundance: .; d_gene: TRBD2; j_gene: TRBJ2-3; CDR3nt: TGTGCCAGCGGACTAGCGGGAGTGGTGGATACGCAGTATTTT; CDR3aa: CASGLAGVVDTQYF
v_gene: TRBV4-2; abundance: .; d_gene: .; j_gene: TRBJ1-2; CDR3nt: TGTGCCAGCAGCCAATCTGGCCAGGGCCACTTCTCTGGCTACACCTTC; CDR3aa: CASSQSGQGHFSGYTF
v_gene: TRBV11-2; abundance: .; d_gene: TRBD1; j_gene: TRBJ1-1; CDR3nt: TGTGCCAGCAGCTACCGGGACAGTGAAGCTTTCTTT; CDR3aa: CASSYRDSEAFF
v_gene: TRBV19; abundance: .; d_gene: .; j_gene: TRBJ1-2; CDR3nt: TGTGCCAGTACGGGATCCACGGGGGAAGCTAGGGGCTACACCTTC; CDR3aa: CASTGSTGEARGYTF
v_gene: TRBV10-3; abundance: .; d_gene: .; j_gene: TRBJ1-2; CDR3nt: TGTGCCATCAGTGAGTCGGCAGACAGTTCCGGCGGCTACACCTTC; CDR3aa: CAISESADSSGGYTF
v_gene: TRBV28; abundance: .; d_gene: .; j_gene: TRBJ2-7; CDR3nt: TGTGCCAGCAGTCCGGGATTAGCGCACGAGCAGTACTTC; CDR3aa: CASSPGLAHEQYF
v_gene: TRBV4-1; abundance: .; d_gene: .; j_gene: TRBJ2-2; CDR3nt: TGCGCCAGCAGCCAAGTGGGGGGGGCTAACACCGGGGAGCTGTTTTTT; CDR3aa: CASSQVGGANTGELFF
v_gene: TRBV27; abundance: .; d_gene: TRBD1; j_gene: TRBJ2-7; CDR3nt: TGTGCCAGCAGTGTTAGACAGGGGCTATCCTACGAGCAGTACTTC; CDR3aa: CASSVRQGLSYEQYF
v_gene: TRBV2; abundance: few; d_gene: .; j_gene: TRBJ2-7; CDR3nt: TGTGCCAGCAGCCCCCAAATACTAGCCGAGCAGTACTTC; CDR3aa: CASSPQILAEQYF
v_gene: TRBV7-6; abundance: .; d_gene: .; j_gene: TRBJ2-6; CDR3nt: TGTGCCAGCAGCTTAGGTGCGGGTGGGGCCAACGTCCTGACTTTC; CDR3aa: CASSLGAGGANVLTF
v_gene: TRBV27; abundance: .; d_gene: .; j_gene: TRBJ1-6; CDR3nt: TGTGCCAGCAGTTTCACCCCATTACAGGATTCACCCCTCCACTTT; CDR3aa: CASSFTPLQDSPLHF
v_gene: TRBV5-1; abundance: .; d_gene: TRBD2; j_gene: TRBJ2-3; CDR3nt: TGCGCCAGCAGCCTCGGGACTAGCGGGAGGGGAACAGATACGCAGTATTTT; CDR3aa: CASSLGTSGRGTDTQYF
v_gene: TRBV6-5; abundance: few; d_gene: TRBD1; j_gene: TRBJ1-1; CDR3nt: TGTGCCGTGATCAGGGGGGATAACACTGAAGCTTTCTTT; CDR3aa: CAVIRGDNTEAFF
v_gene: TRBV27; abundance: .; d_gene: TRBD1; j_gene: TRBJ2-1; CDR3nt: TGTGCCAGCAGCTCCGGACAGGGGAGCAGTTATGAGCAGTTCTTC; CDR3aa: CASSSGQGSSYEQFF
v_gene: TRBV5-1; abundance: .; d_gene: .; j_gene: TRBJ2-7; CDR3nt: TGCGCCAGCAGCAGCACCGGGTCGCCCTACGAGCAGTACTTC; CDR3aa: CASSSTGSPYEQYF
v_gene: TRBV6-5; abundance: .; d_gene: .; j_gene: TRBJ2-1; CDR3nt: TGTGCCAGCAGTTACTCGGAGGCGGGCTACAATGAGCAGTTCTTC; CDR3aa: CASSYSEAGYNEQFF
v_gene: TRBV5-5; abundance: once; d_gene: TRBD1; j_gene: TRBJ1-3; CDR3nt: TGTGCCAGCAGCTTGGCGGGGACAGCTCCTGGAAACACCATATATTTT; CDR3aa: CASSLAGTAPGNTIYF
v_gene: TRBV7-3; abundance: .; d_gene: .; j_gene: TRBJ2-7; CDR3nt: TGTGCCAGCAGCTTAATTGGGGGGAATGCCTACGAGCAGTACTTC; CDR3aa: CASSLIGGNAYEQYF
v_gene: TRBV13; abundance: .; d_gene: .; j_gene: TRBJ2-1; CDR3nt: TGTGCCAGCAGCTTACTAGTCAGCTACAATGAGCAGTTCTTC; CDR3aa: CASSLLVSYNEQFF
v_gene: TRBV10-2; abundance: .; d_gene: .; j_gene: TRBJ2-1; CDR3nt: TGCGCCAGCAGTGAAAGCGTATACAATGAGCAGTTCTTC; CDR3aa: CASSESVYNEQFF
v_gene: TRBV11-3; abundance: .; d_gene: .; j_gene: TRBJ2-1; CDR3nt: TGTGCCAGCAGCTTAACCCGGGGTGAGCAGTTCTTC; CDR3aa: CASSLTRGEQFF
v_gene: TRBV4-1; abundance: .; d_gene: TRBD2; j_gene: TRBJ2-5; CDR3nt: TGCGCCAGCAGCCAAGATATCCCCCATAGCGGGAGGGTAGGCCAAGAGACCCAGTACTTC; CDR3aa: CASSQDIPHSGRVGQETQYF
v_gene: TRBV5-6; abundance: .; d_gene: TRBD1; j_gene: TRBJ1-2; CDR3nt: TGTGCCAGCAGCTCCGGACAGGGCAACTATGGCTACACCTTC; CDR3aa: CASSSGQGNYGYTF
v_gene: TRBV28; abundance: .; d_gene: TRBD2; j_gene: TRBJ2-5; CDR3nt: TGTGCCAGCAGTAGGACTAGCGCAGAGACCCAGTACTTC; CDR3aa: CASSRTSAETQYF
v_gene: TRBV9; abundance: few; d_gene: .; j_gene: TRBJ1-1; CDR3nt: TGTGCCAGCAGCGTTCGGGAGAACACTGAAGCTTTCTTT; CDR3aa: CASSVRENTEAFF
v_gene: TRBV7-9; abundance: .; d_gene: TRBD2; j_gene: TRBJ2-1; CDR3nt: TGTGCCAGCAGCCCGCGGGAGGGGGGCTACAATGAGCAGTTCTTC; CDR3aa: CASSPREGGYNEQFF
v_gene: TRBV6-1; abundance: .; d_gene: .; j_gene: TRBJ1-6; CDR3nt: TGTGCCACCCAGGGCAGGGGTAGGTCACCCCTCCACTTT; CDR3aa: CATQGRGRSPLHF